This T cell receptor (beta chain) emerged from a study of early T cells in non-severe SARS-CoV-2 infection. Study summary: Sequencing was performed on bulk RNA from unsorted whole blood, leaving chains unpaired. Study-level points and caveats: VDJdb-based matching was biased toward anti-spike CD8 responses and missed private and CD4 specificities.

At least ten counts were recorded for this clonotype. Its matching antigen is unknown. Individual cDNA molecules received unique molecular identifiers. A single record per CDR3 protein comes from TCRdb applying MiXCR to the 5' RACE reads. The data contain about 97,000 distinct CDR3 sequences, around 10% of them singletons. CDR3 length equals 13 residues. CDR1 is SGDLS, CDR2 YYNGEE, per germline. The germline V and J ends were trimmed by 6 bases and 1 base, with 10 bases remaining between them. The sequence derives from an adult who was a healthcare worker with PCR-confirmed SARS-CoV-2 infection or an uninfected control (not recorded which). The chain has TRBV9 and TRBJ1-1; D is ambiguous. Sequenced here: whole blood, sampled at baseline. In nucleotides, the CDR3 is TGTGCCAGCACCAGTACTCCGAACACTGAAGCTTTCTTT. It codes for CASTSTPNTEAFF.